Detailed here is one TCR beta chain. This clone was seen just once. No antigen is known for it. No base qualities exist here, and no much larger clone lies one base off it. Looking up the germline V gene (reference sequence) yields CDR1 LNHDA and CDR2 SQIVND. For this chain, trimming is 6 bases at the V end and 9 bases at the J end, and the number of junction bases without a gene match is 10. Taken from cysteine to phenylalanine, the CDR3 has 14 residues. This entry keeps only the CDR3 DNA: 42 bases, framed from base 1. This sample stems from a study of cytomegalovirus exposure and HLA in healthy donors (dated by TCRdb to 2016 to 2017). Study-wide context: According to an earlier analysis of several hundred of the donors, 150 million to 200 million T cells yielded 117 million unique TCR beta sequences and approximately 280 Gb of sequence data. About 280 gigabases of sequencing data and 70 million to 100 million unique TCR sequences made up an early release that covered fewer than 650 HLA-typed donors. Of the 398 genotyped donors, over 65% fell in the genetic ancestry cluster associated with self-reported Caucasian donors. The study aimed to test whether cataloging public T cell receptors could reveal signatures of past pathogen exposure. The T cell repertoires of some 670 subjects were profiled by immunosequencing and related to cytomegalovirus serostatus. A separate validation cohort of about 110 different subjects was used in addition to the 666-subject first cohort. To predict cytomegalovirus infection status, the study combined high-throughput TCR immunosequencing, statistical association of individual TCRs with disease status, and machine learning. In a later analysis, previously published TCR beta repertoires from several hundred donors were re-analyzed and high-resolution HLA genotyping was added so that TCR occurrence patterns could be studied. The later analysis used no new phenotypic data to find candidate immune exposures, relying instead on TCR beta sequences and their occurrence across donors. In an earlier analysis of roughly 540 of the donors, high-throughput TCR beta sequencing was used to judge whether each TCR beta V gene segment behaved as functional or pseudogenic. Alongside the repertoire data, information on donor age, sex, ethnicity and CMV serostatus was compiled. A later genetic analysis used genome-wide SNP genotypes for about 65% of the roughly 700 donors, treating that subset as a discovery cohort. Every repertoire in the discovery cohort had been generated on one and the same sequencing platform. Class I and class II HLA loci were covered by the typing at four-digit resolution. The number of donors typed differed by locus, with 629-630 for A, B, C, DRB1 and DQB1, around 520 for DQA1, nearly 610 for DPA1, and 400 to 490 for DPB1. A handful of DR-DQ haplotypes were treated as single units for association and clustering because of strong linkage in the cohort. On average, approximately 250,000 unique TCR beta nucleotide sequences were sequenced per donor among a few hundred genotyped donors of the cohort, with about 17% of those sequences being non-productive.

The cohort consisted of 666 healthy bone marrow donors. At the time of sampling, every cohort member was nominally healthy, though immune exposures that went unrecorded were likely present. The donor was CMV seronegative and was included in the group of hundreds of seronegative cohort members. A peripheral blood sample was collected from each donor, and TCR beta sequencing was performed on peripheral blood mononuclear cells. The Qiagen DNeasy Blood Extraction Kit was used to extract genomic DNA from the blood cell samples. The investigation overall reported the following: A later analysis found that most CMV-associated TCR beta chains appeared HLA-restricted, with HLA associations seemingly driven largely by CMV exposure. Sequencing depth was assumed to be roughly uniform across donors in the presence/absence analyses, though that assumption may not hold. Some IMGT-functional V segments, including TRBV6-2 and TRBV6-3, could not be distinguished by the 87-base-pair reads and were therefore excluded. The sequencing pipeline was judged likely to have produced a cluster of highly shared sequence variants as a technical artifact. Compared with equally common non-associated chains, HLA-associated TCR beta chains in a later analysis were more clonally expanded and had lower generation probabilities. Because counts were too low, around 18 rarely observed V segments, including chromosome 9 orphons, were left out of the earlier analysis of 500 to 650 of the donors. A later genetic analysis reported fewer N-insertions in productive TCRs among donors in an Asian-associated ancestry cluster than the roughly 640-donor mean. This cohort had only TCR beta chains sequenced, and the lack of alpha or paired-chain data limited which features could be detected. A further reported finding was that TCR beta sequences accurately predicted the HLA-A and HLA-B alleles for most subjects in the first cohort. In a later analysis, the rate of TCR association differed among HLA loci, with DRB1 alleles having the most associated TCRs and HLA-C alleles having the fewest. Correlated functional status among segregating V segments might be attributable to linkage disequilibrium, but an unknown experimental factor could not be ruled out. Across donors, most TCR sequences were observed very rarely, whereas some public TCRs were present in many individuals. The authors suggested that the approach could potentially be extended to other disease states and immunological phenotypes. The only immune exposure information available for the cohort was CMV serostatus. Several of the top co-occurrence clusters appeared to be linked to parvovirus B19, influenza, CMV and Epstein-Barr virus, according to a later analysis. In the study, some 160 TCR beta chains were listed as associated with cytomegalovirus. Assigning TCR associations to individual alleles was difficult when HLA alleles, especially DR and DQ, strongly co-occurred. An earlier analysis of 587 of the donors showed that most TCR beta V segments appeared in productive rearrangements either about 87% or about 30% of the time, which broadly matched IMGT annotations. HLA typing was unavailable for some donors at each locus, so association tests used only the typed subset. Cytomegalovirus status was reported to be diagnosed by the classifier with high specificity and sensitivity in both the original and validation cohorts. In vitro tests confirmed that a few of the cytomegalovirus-associated TCR beta chains recognize cytomegalovirus antigens. An association between a missense DCLRE1C variant and V-gene and J-gene trimming of TCR beta chains was found in a later genetic analysis and replicated in an independent cohort. At a false discovery rate of 0.05, a later analysis linked about 17,000 TCR beta sequences to specific HLA alleles.

The library was made by the immunoSEQ multiplex PCR assay. For the multiplex PCR, a mixture combining 60 forward primers for TCR Vbeta segments and 13 reverse primers for TCR Jbeta segments was used. The CDR3 region of rearranged TCR beta genes was amplified from genomic DNA by a multiplex PCR assay. On the Illumina HiSeq System, the amplified TCR beta libraries were sequenced as 87-base-pair reads. Under the source paper's analysis protocol: A later analysis counted approximately 74 million unique TCR beta chains across the 666 repertoires, and about 10 million of these chains were shared by at least two donors. Raw reads were error-corrected and collapsed into unique sequences with a nearest-neighbor algorithm that merged closely related sequences to remove PCR and sequencing errors. Alignment of CDR3 sequences to IMGT reference sequences was used to assign V, D and J gene segments. Each retained sequence needed at least a six-nucleotide match to both a V gene segment and a J gene segment. A rearrangement counted as productive if the CDR3 had no stop codons and remained in frame with V and J, and every other rearrangement counted as non-productive. Following IMGT convention, CDR3 was defined as the stretch from the second conserved V-encoded cysteine to the conserved J-encoded phenylalanine. The earlier analysis of 500 to 750 of the donors excluded any sequence lacking an unambiguous match to a single V gene segment. In an earlier analysis of a few hundred of the donors, a V segment was called functional when productive rearrangements were above 56.7%, and segregating when the standard deviation between donors exceeded 5%. A statistical classification framework was built for diagnosing cytomegalovirus status from the catalog of TCR beta chain sequences. In a later analysis, V and J genes were assigned by comparing TCR nucleotide sequences against IMGT/GENE-DB human TR gene sequences. The TCRdist pipeline was used in a later analysis to assign CDR3 sequences and most-parsimonious VDJ recombination scenarios. In a later analysis, every TCR beta chain was defined by the combination of its CDR3 amino acid sequence and its V-gene family, and reads without a unique V-gene family were dropped. To address suspected cross-contamination and a sequencing artifact, a later analysis removed 550 to 750 highly shared, low-generation-probability nucleotide sequences. In a later analysis, a clonal expansion index was calculated for each public chain from normalized within-repertoire ranks of inferred template counts. In a later analysis, generation probabilities were computed with a VDJ recombination model fitted to out-of-frame rearrangements, and the resulting probabilities were checked against IGoR. In a later analysis, TCR-TCR, TCR-HLA and TCR-CMV co-occurrence was scored with hypergeometric tests, and a repertoire-size bias correction was applied to TCR pairs. A later analysis estimated false discovery rates by permuting HLA or CMV assignments 20 times. In a later analysis, co-occurring TCRs were grouped using DBSCAN, with TCRdist sequence similarity added in when clustering inside HLA-allele-positive subsets. Co-occurrence clustering excluded repertoires with fewer than 30,000 or more than 120,000 public chains, plus five with anomalous nucleotide sharing. The source is immuneACCESS, and TCRdb retained only in-frame sequences with V and J called. Part of the clones is not carried over; for the studies checked, unresolved V genes explain less than half of this, and the remainder is unexplained. V and J calls and clone size are those listed in that table; D and trimming were worked out from the DNA. In this sample the table shows around 130,000 clones, more than 65% of which occur a single time. The ten largest make up 1.5% of the sample.

The sequence joins TRBV19 to TRBJ1-5, with 8 middle bases fitting TRBD1. The TCR comes from a young woman in good health and CMV-seronegative. The material sequenced was PBMCs. The sequence in DNA is TGTGCCAGTAGCCAGACAGGGGACTTTAGGCCCCAGCATTTT. Its protein product is CASSQTGDFRPQHF.